The clone carrying this T cell receptor beta chain showed up just once. What it binds is not known. This record comes from a study of cytomegalovirus exposure and HLA in healthy donors. Study observations and caveats: The majority of TCR sequences were rare, yet some public TCRs appeared in many donors.

Trimming took 4 bases from V and 2 from J, leaving 10 bases between them. In germline, CDR1 is SGHRS, CDR2 YFSETQ. The CDR3 sequence is 15 residues long. Sequenced by immunoSEQ multiplex PCR; TCRdb stores in-frame clones only, minus some. The sample contains about 110,000 clones, roughly 90% of which appear only once. The receptor comes from a young woman in good health and CMV-seropositive. Sequencing was done on a sample of PBMCs. The V gene is TRBV5-1, the J gene TRBJ2-6; D perhaps matches TRBD2 (6 bases). The CDR3 here is CASSHGTAGANVLTF. CDR3 DNA: TGCGCCAGCAGCCACGGGACTGCTGGGGCCAACGTCCTGACTTTC.